This T cell receptor beta chain comes out of a study of T-cell reconstitution after alpha-beta-depleted transplantation in children. Study-wide results and limits: From newly produced T cells came most of the T-cell counts and diversity one year after transplant. There were some patients whose high TCRbeta diversity at day 60 came from surviving recipient T cells and thymic progenitors. After transplant, at about two months, alpha-beta T cells were reportedly derived from several hundred expanded graft clones.

This clonotype came up a few times. The antigen is not known. Trimming took 0 bases from V and 4 from J; bases not matched to a gene: 4. Looked up from germline, CDR1 is MGHRA and CDR2 is YSYEKL. The CDR3 length is 17 residues. TCRbeta library preparation incorporated unique molecular identifiers. TCRdb used MiXCR to reprocess the PCR reads, holding one entry per CDR3 protein. The profile shows almost 250,000 distinct CDR3 sequences, 25% of them singletons. The chain carries TRBV4-1 and TRBJ2-1, with 12 bases that match TRBD2. The source is a girl aged 2 to 9 with Fanconi anemia, due to receive a stem cell transplant. The sequences come from PBMCs, collected before TCRalphabeta/CD19-depleted stem cell transplant. The CDR3 spells CASSQDSTSGGYNEQFF. The CDR3 nucleotides are TGCGCCAGCAGCCAAGATTCAACTAGCGGGGGGTACAATGAGCAGTTCTTC.